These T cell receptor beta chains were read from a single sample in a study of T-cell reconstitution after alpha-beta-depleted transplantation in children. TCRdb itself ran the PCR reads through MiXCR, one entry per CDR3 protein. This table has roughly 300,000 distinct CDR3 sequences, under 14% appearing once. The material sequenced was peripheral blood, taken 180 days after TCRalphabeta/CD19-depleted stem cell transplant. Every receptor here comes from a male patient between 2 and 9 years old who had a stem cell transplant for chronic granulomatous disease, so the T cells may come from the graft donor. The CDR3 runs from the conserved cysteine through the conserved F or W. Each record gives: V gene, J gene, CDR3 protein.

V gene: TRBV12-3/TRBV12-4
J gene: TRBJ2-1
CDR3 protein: CASSLWARSYNEQFF

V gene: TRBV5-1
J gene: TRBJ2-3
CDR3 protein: CASSPALAGDSDTQYF

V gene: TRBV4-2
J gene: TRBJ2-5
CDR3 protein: CASSQGGRGETQYF

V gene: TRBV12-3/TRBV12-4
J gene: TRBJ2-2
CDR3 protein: CASRGTSGGVDTGELFF

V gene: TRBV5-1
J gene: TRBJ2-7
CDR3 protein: CASSRTSTGSSYEQYF

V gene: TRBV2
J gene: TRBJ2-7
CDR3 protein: CASRRNLGLAGANEQYF

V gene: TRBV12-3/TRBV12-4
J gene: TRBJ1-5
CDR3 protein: CASSPSRGGDQPQHF

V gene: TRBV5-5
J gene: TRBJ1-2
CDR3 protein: CASSFMVRVGTTNYGYTF

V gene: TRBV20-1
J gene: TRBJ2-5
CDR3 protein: CSSTHAGTGQTSGIEETQYF

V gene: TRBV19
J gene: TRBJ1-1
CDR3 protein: CASMGTYGEAFF

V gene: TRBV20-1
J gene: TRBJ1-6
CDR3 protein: CSAKTTMALVSPLHF

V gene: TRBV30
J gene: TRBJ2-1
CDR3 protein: CAWSGLPGNEQFF

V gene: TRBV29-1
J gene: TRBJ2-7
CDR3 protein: CSVGLGQGGDEQYF

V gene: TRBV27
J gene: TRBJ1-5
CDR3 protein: CASSYYSNQPQHF

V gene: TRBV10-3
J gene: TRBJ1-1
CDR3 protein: CAILEGGQGKTF

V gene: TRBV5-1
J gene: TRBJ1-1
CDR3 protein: CASSLVRLNTEAFF

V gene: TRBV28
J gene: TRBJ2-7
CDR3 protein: CASSLPGKGSYEQYF

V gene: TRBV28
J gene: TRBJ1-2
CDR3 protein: CASSPSDREVYGDTF

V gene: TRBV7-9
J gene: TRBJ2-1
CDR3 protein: CASTSAGVNEQFF

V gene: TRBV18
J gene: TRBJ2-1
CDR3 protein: CASSRKAGGYNEQSF

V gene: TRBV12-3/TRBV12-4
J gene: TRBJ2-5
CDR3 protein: CASSPRGGLQETQYF

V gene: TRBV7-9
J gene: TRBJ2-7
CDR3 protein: CASSADDFSYEQYF

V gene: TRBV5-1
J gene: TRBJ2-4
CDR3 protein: CASSPLHATSGGPNIQYF

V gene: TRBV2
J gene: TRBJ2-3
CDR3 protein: CASRRLAGDPDTQYF

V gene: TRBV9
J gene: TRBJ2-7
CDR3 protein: CASSAAGTPYEQYF

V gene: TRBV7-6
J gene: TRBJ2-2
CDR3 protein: CASSLEGAGTGELFF

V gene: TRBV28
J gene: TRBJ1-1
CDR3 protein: CASSGEQGMRTEAFF

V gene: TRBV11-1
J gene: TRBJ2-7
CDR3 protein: CASSLEVGSYEQYF

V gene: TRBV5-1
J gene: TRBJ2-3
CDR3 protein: CASSERTTDTQYF

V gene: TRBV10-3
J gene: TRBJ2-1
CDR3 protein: CAINPGLAEGSYNEQFF

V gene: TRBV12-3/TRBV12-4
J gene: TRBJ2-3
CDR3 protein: CASIKQWGGLQYF

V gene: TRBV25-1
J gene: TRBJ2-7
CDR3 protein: CASSDMTSGSHEQYF

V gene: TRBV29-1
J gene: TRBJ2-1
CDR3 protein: CSGQGGAIGEQFF

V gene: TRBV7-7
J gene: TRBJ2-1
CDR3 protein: CASSPQGGDEQFF

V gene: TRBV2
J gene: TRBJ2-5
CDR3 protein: CASRKERGSQETQYF

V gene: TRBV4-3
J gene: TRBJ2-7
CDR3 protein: CASSQSLGGYPTYEQYF

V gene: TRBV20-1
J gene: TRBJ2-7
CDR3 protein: CSARGGSYQSYEQYF

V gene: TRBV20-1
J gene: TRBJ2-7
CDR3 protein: CSALEGQGIYEQYF

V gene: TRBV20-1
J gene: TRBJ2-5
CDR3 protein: CSAPSVTEETQYF

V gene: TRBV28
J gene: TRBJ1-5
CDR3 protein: CASSRTVSNQPQHF

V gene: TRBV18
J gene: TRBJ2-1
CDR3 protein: CASSRYTGTSSDEQFF

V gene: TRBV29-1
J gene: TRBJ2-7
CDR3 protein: CSVEGRGPLYEQYF

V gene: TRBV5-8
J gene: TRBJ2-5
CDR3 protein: CASSETGTEPQETQYF

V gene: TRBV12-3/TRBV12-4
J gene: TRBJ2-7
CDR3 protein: CASSPRQGGYEQYF

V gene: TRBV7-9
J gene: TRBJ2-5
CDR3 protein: CASSKLAPLQETQYF